The 32 T cell receptor beta chains below come from one sample, sequenced in a study of long-term antiretroviral therapy in people with HIV. At the survey level, the v3.0 immunoSEQ assay was run. Produced via immunoSEQ multiplex PCR; TCRdb's table is partial and in-frame only. The repertoire holds under 25,000 clones, with over 60% as singletons. The sequencing used unsorted PBMCs, collected 0.5 years before starting antiretroviral therapy. The receptors originated from a man younger than 30 with HIV.

The genes are TRBV13 and TRBJ1-2; D perhaps matches TRBD1 (6 bases). Deletions cut 5 bases from V and 4 bases from J, with 17 bases between. Germline CDR1 and CDR2: PRHDT and FYEKMQ (reference sequence). The CDR3 sequence is 15 residues long. In DNA form, the CDR3 reads TGTGCCAGCAGCCTCCTTTCAAGGGGGTTCTATGGCTACACCTTC. Protein sequence: CASSLLSRGFYGYTF.

In DNA, the CDR3 is TGTGCCAGCAGCCTCGGGACTAGCGCCTTCTACGAGCAGTACTTC. This gives the protein CASSLGTSAFYEQYF. The chain combines TRBV7-2 with TRBJ2-7; 10 bases align to TRBD2. J gave up 3 bases and V 5 bases, and 7 bases lay outside the gene matches. This CDR3 region has 15 residues. The germline CDR1 and CDR2 sequences are SGHTA and FQGNSA.

This chain links TRBV27 with TRBJ1-1; TRBD1 matches 7 bases. The V segment lost 2 bases and the J segment 0 bases; nucleotides outside the gene matches: 3. Germline V CDR1 and CDR2: MNHEY, SMNVEV (reference sequence). This CDR3 has 15 residues. The CDR3 loop reads CASSLTTGLNTEAFF. CDR3 nucleotides: TGTGCCAGCAGTTTAACGACAGGGCTGAACACTGAAGCTTTCTTT.

V and J are TRBV7-8 and TRBJ2-2; possibly TRBD2 for D (7 bases). Between the trimmed V and J ends, which lost 2 bases and 3 bases, there was a span of 10 bases. In germline, CDR1 is SGHVS, CDR2 FQNEAQ. CDR3 size: 15 residues. In nucleotides, the CDR3 is TGTGCCAGCAGCTTAAGGGGGGGCGACACCGGGGAGCTGTTTTTT. Its translation: CASSLRGGDTGELFF.

The table lists this clone with a few counts. This chain links TRBV7-9 with TRBJ2-7, with D unresolved. The V gene's germline CDR1 is SEHNR and CDR2 FQNEAQ (reference sequence). The V gene lost 5 bases and the J gene lost 0 bases, with 2 bases spanning the gap. This CDR3 is 11 amino acids long. The CDR3 reads CASSTSYEQYF. CDR3 in DNA: TGTGCCAGCAGCACCTCCTACGAGCAGTACTTC.

The V and J genes are TRBV12-5 and TRBJ2-2; no clear D gene. The CDR3 contains 16 residues. Trimming left V 2 bases short and J 5 bases short, with 15 bases between. The germline V gene has CDR1 LGHNT and CDR2 FRNRAP. CDR3 DNA sequence: TGTGCTAGTGGTTTGCCTCCTACCAAAAGGACCGGGGAGCTGTTTTTT. Its translation: CASGLPPTKRTGELFF.

A single count supports this clone. The chain couples TRBV7-9 to TRBJ2-7; D might be TRBD2 (5 bases). Germline values: CDR1 SEHNR, CDR2 FQNEAQ (reference sequence). The V end lost 5 bases, the J end lost 6 bases, and 11 bases lay between the germline ends. The CDR3 runs 12 residues. For the CDR3, the DNA is TGTGCCAGCAGCGACCGGCGGGCCGAGCAGTACTTC. Protein: CASSDRRAEQYF.

The chain joins TRBV7-9 to TRBJ1-1; 8 bases match TRBD1. Germline lookup yields CDR1 SEHNR and CDR2 FQNEAQ (reference sequence). CDR3 size: 15 residues. J lost 6 bases, V lost 2 bases, and 8 bases had no gene match. This CDR3 reads CASSLYRDRWSEAFF. CDR3 sequence (DNA): TGTGCCAGCAGCTTATACCGGGACAGGTGGTCTGAAGCTTTCTTT.

The V and J genes are TRBV5-1 and TRBJ2-1; D might be TRBD2 (5 bases). The germline V gene encodes CDR1 SGHRS and CDR2 YFSETQ. With 3 bases removed from V and 10 bases from J, the gap between germline ends came to 11 bases. The CDR3 covers 12 residues. The CDR3 loop is CASSWRVGEQFF. The CDR3 DNA follows: TGCGCCAGCAGCTGGCGGGTTGGGGAGCAGTTCTTC. The whole variable domain, filled in from reference TRBV5-1 and TRBJ2-1, reads KAGVTQTPRYLIKTRGQQVTLSCSPISGHRSVSWYQQTPGQGLQFLFEYFSETQRNKGNFPGRFSGRQFSNSRSEMNVSTLELGDSALYLCASSWRVGEQFFGPGTRLTVL.

The J gene is TRBJ1-1, the V gene TRBV13; D is ambiguous. The CDR3 has 12 residues. Germline CDR1 PRHDT, CDR2 FYEKMQ (reference sequence). Between the trimmed V and J ends, which lost 0 bases and 6 bases, there was a span of 5 bases. The CDR3 loop reads CASSLGWAEAFF. The DNA of the CDR3 is TGTGCCAGCAGCTTAGGATGGGCTGAAGCTTTCTTT.

The chain is built from TRBV5-1 and TRBJ2-1; TRBD1 matches at 9 bases. The CDR3 runs 15 residues. The V and J ends lost 4 bases and 3 bases, in that order; junction bases with no gene match: 5. Germline CDR1 reads SGHRS; CDR2 reads YFSETQ. The CDR3 loop is CASSKGQGSYNEQFF. CDR3 sequence (DNA): TGCGCCAGCAGCAAGGGACAGGGTAGCTACAATGAGCAGTTCTTC. Drawing the rest from reference TRBV5-1 and TRBJ2-1, the complete variable domain is KAGVTQTPRYLIKTRGQQVTLSCSPISGHRSVSWYQQTPGQGLQFLFEYFSETQRNKGNFPGRFSGRQFSNSRSEMNVSTLELGDSALYLCASSKGQGSYNEQFFGPGTRLTVL.

The chain links TRBV9 to TRBJ2-5; 7 bases align to TRBD2. Trimming took 0 bases from V and 2 from J; bases not matched to a gene: 7. This CDR3 contains 16 residues. Per the germline V gene, CDR1 is SGDLS and CDR2 is YYNGEE. This CDR3 reads CASSVAGASGQETQYF. The CDR3 nucleotides read TGTGCCAGCAGCGTAGCGGGAGCTAGCGGACAAGAGACCCAGTACTTC.

This clone has only a few counts. The chain combines TRBV4-1 with TRBJ1-2; D call uncertain. There are 14 residues in the CDR3. Germline CDR1 and CDR2: MGHRA and YSYEKL. Trimming cost V 1 base and J 3 bases, with 9 bases left between them. CDR3: CASSQGVWDYGYTF. The CDR3 nucleotides are TGCGCCAGCAGCCAAGGGGTCTGGGACTATGGCTACACCTTC.

The CDR3: CATSRGPDPNYGYTF. In DNA form, the CDR3 reads TGTGCCACCAGCAGGGGTCCTGATCCAAACTATGGCTACACCTTC. This chain uses TRBV15 with TRBJ1-2; D is undetermined. V lost 3 bases and J lost 2, with 13 bases in between. The germline V gene encodes CDR1 LNHNV and CDR2 YYDKDF (reference sequence). This CDR3 contains 15 residues. Filled out from reference TRBV15 and TRBJ1-2, the complete variable domain reads DAMVIQNPRYQVTQFGKPVTLSCSQTLNHNVMYWYQQKSSQAPKLLFHYYDKDFNNEADTPDNFQSRRPNTSFCFLDIRSPGLGDTAMYLCATSRGPDPNYGYTFGSGTRLTVV.

This chain uses TRBV6-6 with TRBJ2-2, with D possibly matching TRBD1 (5 bases). This CDR3 contains 16 residues. Trimming removed 1 base from V and 5 bases from J, with 14 bases in between. Looked up from germline, CDR1 is MNHNY and CDR2 is SVGAGI (reference sequence). CDR3 bases: TGTGCCAGCAGTTACTTAGGGCAGGGTGGGACCGGGGAGCTGTTTTTT. It codes for CASSYLGQGGTGELFF.

The chain is built from TRBV7-2 and TRBJ1-2; D gene unclear. The CDR3 is made up of 13 amino acids. The germline V and J ends were trimmed by 7 bases and 6 bases, with 15 bases remaining between them. The germline CDR1 and CDR2 sequences are SGHTA and FQGNSA. In nucleotides, the CDR3 is TGTGCCAGCATGCGCTCGAGATCGGATGGCTACACCTTC. This gives the protein CASMRSRSDGYTF.

The chain employs TRBV6-6 and TRBJ1-6, with D hard to call. This CDR3 region has 15 residues. Germline values: CDR1 MNHNY, CDR2 SVGAGI (reference sequence). Between the trimmed V and J ends, which lost 5 bases and 7 bases, there was a span of 15 bases. CDR3 sequence: CASSVPAEGNSPLHF. CDR3 DNA sequence: TGTGCCAGCAGTGTACCAGCCGAAGGGAATTCACCCCTCCACTTT.

The J gene is TRBJ1-1, the V gene TRBV6-1; D gene ambiguous. Per the germline V gene, CDR1 is MNHNS and CDR2 is SASEGT. Trimming left V 2 bases short and J 0 bases short, with 7 bases between. CDR3 length equals 14 residues. The CDR3 reads CASSEWEMNTEAFF. The DNA of the CDR3 is TGTGCCAGCAGTGAATGGGAAATGAACACTGAAGCTTTCTTT.

This chain joins TRBV5-6 and TRBJ2-7, with D unresolved. Germline CDR1 reads SGHDT; CDR2 reads YYEEEE. Trimming shortened V by 4 bases and J by 6 bases, and 11 bases separated the two germline ends. The CDR3 length is 12 residues. This CDR3 reads CASSKTRLEQYF. The CDR3 bases are TGTGCCAGCAGCAAGACACGACTCGAGCAGTACTTC. The full variable domain, in which reference TRBV5-6 and TRBJ2-7 provide the parts outside the CDR3, is DAGVTQSPTHLIKTRGQQVTLRCSPKSGHDTVSWYQQALGQGPQFIFQYYEEEERQRGNFPDRFSGHQFPNYSSELNVNALLLGDSALYLCASSKTRLEQYFGPGTRLTVT.

The chain uses TRBV9 and TRBJ1-3; TRBD1 is a possible D gene (5 bases). The CDR3 is made up of 17 amino acids. V was trimmed by 3 bases and J by 0 bases, leaving 16 bases between them. The germline CDR1 and CDR2 sequences are SGDLS and YYNGEE. The CDR3 protein is CASSDLGGYNSGNTIYF. The CDR3 DNA is TGTGCCAGCAGCGATCTCGGGGGGTACAACTCTGGAAACACCATATATTTT.

The chain carries TRBV11-3 and TRBJ2-1; TRBD2 agrees at 7 bases. Trimming removed 2 bases from V and 3 bases from J; junction bases left unmatched: 4. The germline V gene has CDR1 SGHNT and CDR2 YENEEA. The CDR3 sequence is 15 residues long. CDR3 DNA sequence: TGTGCCAGCAGCTTAAGCGGGGCCTACTACAATGAGCAGTTCTTC. Translated, it gives CASSLSGAYYNEQFF.

This sequence joins TRBV4-3 and TRBJ1-2; 8 bases map to TRBD1. The germline V gene has CDR1 LGHNA and CDR2 YSLEER. Unmatched junction bases numbered 10, after V lost 3 bases and J lost 4 bases. The CDR3 is 16 amino acids. The chain's CDR3 is CASSQGQELTFYGYTF. CDR3 bases: TGCGCCAGCAGCCAGGGACAGGAGCTGACGTTCTATGGCTACACCTTC.

The chain recombines TRBV5-1 with TRBJ2-7, with TRBD1 as a possible D gene (5 bases). Germline V lookup: CDR1 SGHRS, CDR2 YFSETQ. Trimming stripped 2 bases from V and 3 bases from J, with 15 bases between. CDR3 length: 15 amino acids. CDR3: CASSFFISDNYEQYF. The CDR3 nucleotides read TGCGCCAGCAGCTTCTTTATCTCGGACAACTACGAGCAGTACTTC.

The chain has TRBV5-6 and TRBJ1-2, with 8 nucleotides matching TRBD1. Germline CDR1 and CDR2: SGHDT and YYEEEE. The CDR3 length is 14 residues. Germline trimming cut 0 bases from V and 5 bases from J; bases unmatched to any gene: 3. CDR3 region: CASSLDTGGYGYTF. The CDR3 nucleotides are TGTGCCAGCAGCTTGGATACAGGGGGGTATGGCTACACCTTC.

The gene calls are TRBV27 and TRBJ1-3; 9 bases match TRBD1. The CDR3 runs 18 residues. In germline, CDR1 is MNHEY, CDR2 SMNVEV (reference sequence). V lost 1 base to trimming and J lost 0 bases; unmatched junction nucleotides: 7. CDR3 coding DNA: TGTGCCAGCAGTTTATACAGGGGGCTATATGTCTCTGGAAACACCATATATTTT. Protein product: CASSLYRGLYVSGNTIYF.

The gene calls are TRBV9 and TRBJ1-1, with D hard to call. The CDR3 loop spans 14 amino acids. Per germline, CDR1 SGDLS and CDR2 YYNGEE. With 0 bases removed from V and 1 base from J, the gap between germline ends came to 7 bases. The CDR3 reads CASSVGQQNTEAFF. The CDR3 DNA follows: TGTGCCAGCAGCGTAGGCCAGCAGAACACTGAAGCTTTCTTT.

The CDR3: CASSLGGLPDTQYF. Written as DNA, the CDR3 is TGCGCCAGCAGCTTGGGCGGGCTTCCAGATACGCAGTATTTT. The J gene is TRBJ2-3, the V gene TRBV5-1; D may be TRBD2 (5 bases). The germline V and J ends were trimmed by 0 bases and 4 bases, with 9 bases remaining between them. The length of the CDR3 is 14 residues. Germline CDR1 is SGHRS and CDR2 is YFSETQ.

The V gene is TRBV5-6, the J gene TRBJ1-2, with D uncertain. Per the germline V gene, CDR1 is SGHDT and CDR2 is YYEEEE. The V and J ends lost 4 bases and 7 bases respectively, with 17 bases between them. This CDR3 is built from 14 residues. CDR3 nucleotide sequence: TGTGCCAGCAGCCTCGACCACCAGGCTCCTGGCTACACCTTC. Encoded protein: CASSLDHQAPGYTF.

This clone was seen only once. The chain employs TRBV27 and TRBJ2-7; 9 positions match TRBD1. The CDR3 runs 14 residues. Germline V CDR1 and CDR2: MNHEY, SMNVEV (reference sequence). J was trimmed by 2 bases and V by 5 bases; bases with no gene match: 4. The CDR3 nucleotides are TGTGCCAGCAGTCCCGGGACAGGGCCCTACGAGCAGTACTTC. This codes for CASSPGTGPYEQYF.

This clone was observed a few times. The chain recombines TRBV6-5 with TRBJ2-2, with D hard to call. In germline, CDR1 is MNHEY, CDR2 SVGAGI. V lost 0 bases and J 1 base, leaving 3 bases between the germline ends. This CDR3 spans 14 amino acids. The CDR3 DNA sequence: TGTGCCAGCAGTTACTCCCAGAACACCGGGGAGCTGTTTTTT. This codes for CASSYSQNTGELFF.

This clone has a handful of counts. The V gene is TRBV2, the J gene TRBJ1-5; D is uncertain. Germline V gives CDR1 SNHLY, CDR2 FYNNEI. The V end lost 2 bases, the J end lost 4 bases, and 15 bases lay between the germline ends. The CDR3 extends over 16 amino acids. The DNA for the CDR3 is TGTGCCAGCAGTGAACCTTCGGTTGGGGAGAATCAGCCCCAGCATTTT. Amino acid sequence: CASSEPSVGENQPQHF.

The gene calls are TRBV27 and TRBJ2-3; TRBD1 matches at 8 bases. Germline V gene data show CDR1 as MNHEY and CDR2 as SMNVEV (reference sequence). The J segment lost 5 bases and the V segment lost 8 bases, leaving 9 bases of the junction unmatched. The CDR3 loop spans 14 amino acids. CDR3 in amino acids: CASGKDRAGDTQYF. CDR3 bases: TGTGCCAGCGGAAAGGACAGGGCAGGAGATACGCAGTATTTT.